Presented here are 16 T cell receptor beta chains from one specimen sequenced in a study of T cells in tumors after PD-1 blockade. Here immunoSEQ multiplex PCR was the method, and the copy in TCRdb shows in-frame clones only, minus some. The profile shows about 4,900 clones, about 66% of them singletons. The sequenced sample was tumor tissue, obtained before anti-PD-1 treatment. Receptor source: a human donor with cutaneous squamous cell carcinoma.

The V call is TRBV6-5, the J call TRBJ2-1; tentatively, D is TRBD2 (7 bases). V was shortened by 6 bases and J by 7 bases, with 19 bases between the two germline ends. Germline V gives CDR1 MNHEY, CDR2 SVGAGI. This CDR3 comprises 15 residues. CDR3 protein: CASSARRGASNEQFF. The CDR3 DNA is TGTGCCAGCAGCGCCCGTCGGGGGGCTTCAAATGAGCAGTTCTTC.

Sample share makes this clone large. The chain links TRBV19 to TRBJ2-5; D unresolved. Trimming removed 3 bases at V and 5 bases at J, with 10 bases between. Germline values: CDR1 LNHDA, CDR2 SQIVND (reference sequence). The CDR3 has 13 residues. For the CDR3, the DNA is TGTGCCAGTAGTATGGCACAGACGGAGACCCAGTACTTC. Its translation is CASSMAQTETQYF. The entire variable domain, with the rest obtained from reference TRBV19 and TRBJ2-5, is as follows: DGGITQSPKYLFRKEGQNVTLSCEQNLNHDAMYWYRQDPGQGLRLIYYSQIVNDFQKGDIAEGYSVSREKKESFPLTVTSAQKNPTAFYLCASSMAQTETQYFGPGTRLLVL.

J is TRBJ1-2 and V is TRBV6-6; 7 bases map to TRBD1. The V gene's germline CDR1 is MNHNY and CDR2 SVGAGI (reference sequence). Germline trimming cut 2 bases from V and 2 bases from J; bases unmatched to any gene: 5. The length of the CDR3 is 15 residues. The CDR3 loop is CASSYGDRENYGYTF. In nucleotides, the CDR3 is TGTGCCAGCAGTTACGGGGACAGAGAAAACTATGGCTACACCTTC.

DNA for the CDR3: TGTGCCAGCAGTCTCGCTAGCGGGGGGAACACAGATACGCAGTATTTT. Its translation: CASSLASGGNTDTQYF. The chain combines TRBV28 with TRBJ2-3; TRBD2 matches 11 bases. The CDR3 length is 16 residues. V gave up 5 bases and J gave up 2 bases; unmatched junction bases: 6. Germline V CDR1 and CDR2: MDHEN, SYDVKM.

The gene calls are TRBV6-5 and TRBJ2-3; a possible D gene is TRBD2 (5 bases). CDR1 and CDR2 from the germline V gene are MNHEY and SVGAGI. V lost 4 bases and J 4 bases, leaving 12 bases between the germline ends. This CDR3 comprises 14 residues. This chain's CDR3 is CASSWESGSDTQYF. CDR3 bases: TGTGCCAGCAGTTGGGAATCGGGGTCAGATACGCAGTATTTT.

The rearrangement joins TRBV9 to TRBJ1-2; D is uncertain. This CDR3 spans 14 amino acids. The germline CDR1 and CDR2 sequences are SGDLS and YYNGEE. V was cut by 4 bases and J by 2 bases, with 12 bases left in between. As DNA, the CDR3 is TGTGCCAGCAGCCGAGAACAGATAAACTATGGCTACACCTTC. Translation gives CASSREQINYGYTF.

The chain couples TRBV27 to TRBJ2-1; D may be TRBD2 (5 bases). Trimming shortened V by 2 bases and J by 3 bases, and 17 bases separated the two germline ends. The CDR3 covers 17 residues. The germline V gene has CDR1 MNHEY and CDR2 SMNVEV (reference sequence). In DNA form, the CDR3 reads TGTGCCAGCAGTTTAAACCACGTCCCTACTAGCTACAATGAGCAGTTCTTC. It encodes CASSLNHVPTSYNEQFF.

The chain links TRBV5-1 to TRBJ1-2; tentative D call: TRBD1 (5 bases). V gave up 0 bases and J gave up 4 bases, with 13 bases separating them. This CDR3 region has 15 residues. CDR1 SGHRS and CDR2 YFSETQ come from the germline V gene. Here the CDR3 DNA reads TGCGCCAGCAGCTTGGTTGGCTTAGACAGCTATGGCTACACCTTC. Translating gives CASSLVGLDSYGYTF.

Only one count was recorded for this clone. V gene TRBV20-1 combines with J gene TRBJ2-1; weak D call: TRBD1 (6 bases). CDR1 and CDR2 from the germline V gene are DFQATT and SNEGSKA (reference sequence). The V end lost 3 bases, the J end lost 4 bases, and 16 bases lay between the germline ends. The CDR3 runs 15 residues. CDR3 loop: CSASVQGSRYNEQFF. The CDR3 region has the DNA TGCAGTGCTAGTGTACAGGGAAGTAGATACAATGAGCAGTTCTTC.

This rearrangement joins TRBV20-1 to TRBJ1-1; no definite D call. Trimming took 6 bases from V and 5 from J, leaving 7 bases between them. From germline, CDR1 is DFQATT and CDR2 SNEGSKA (reference sequence). The CDR3 extends over 10 amino acids. In DNA form, the CDR3 reads TGCAGTGCAGTAGGGACTGAAGCTTTCTTT. Translating gives CSAVGTEAFF.

J is TRBJ1-6 and V is TRBV30, with no clear D. V gave up 3 bases and J gave up 7 bases, with 10 bases separating them. The CDR3 is 13 amino acids. Germline V CDR1 and CDR2: GTSNPN, SVGIG (reference sequence). The CDR3 spells CAWRENRNSPLHF. In nucleotides, the CDR3 is TGTGCCTGGAGGGAAAATCGGAATTCACCCCTCCACTTT.

This clone was seen a few times. The CDR3 sequence: CASSPDRNNSPLHF. CDR3 sequence (DNA): TGTGCCAGCTCACCGGACAGAAATAATTCACCCCTCCACTTT. The rearrangement joins TRBV18 to TRBJ1-6; TRBD1 is a possible D gene (6 bases). V gave up 3 bases and J gave up 5 bases, with 8 bases separating them. CDR1 is KGHSH, CDR2 LQKENI, per germline. There are 14 residues in the CDR3.

There are a few counts of this clone. This chain connects TRBV18 to TRBJ2-7; 10 nucleotides line up with TRBD1. Germline V gives CDR1 KGHSH, CDR2 LQKENI. The length of the CDR3 is 13 residues. Germline trimming cut 2 bases from V and 5 bases from J; bases unmatched to any gene: 0. CDR3 in amino acids: CASSPGTGDEQYF. CDR3 DNA sequence: TGTGCCAGCTCACCAGGGACAGGGGACGAGCAGTACTTC. The full variable domain, its missing parts supplied by reference TRBV18 and TRBJ2-7, is NAGVMQNPRHLVRRRGQEARLRCSPMKGHSHVYWYRQLPEEGLKFMVYLQKENIIDESGMPKERFSAEFPKEGPSILRIQQVVRGDSAAYFCASSPGTGDEQYFGPGTRLTVT.

This chain links TRBV7-9 with TRBJ2-7, with 10 nucleotides matching TRBD2. V lost 4 bases, J lost 4 bases, and 1 base stayed unmatched. Germline V gives CDR1 SEHNR, CDR2 FQNEAQ (reference sequence). There are 13 residues in the CDR3. The CDR3 reads CASSWTSGYEQYF. The CDR3 region has the DNA TGTGCCAGCAGCTGGACTAGCGGATACGAGCAGTACTTC.

The chain employs TRBV4-1 and TRBJ1-4, with TRBD1 identical over 8 bases. J was trimmed by 7 bases and V by 1 base; bases with no gene match: 5. Germline assignment: CDR1 MGHRA and CDR2 YSYEKL. This CDR3 has 15 residues. Here the CDR3 DNA reads TGCGCCAGCAGCCAAGGGGAGACAGGGGTTGAAAAACTGTTTTTT. This translates into CASSQGETGVEKLFF.

The chain uses TRBV29-1 and TRBJ2-1; D tentatively reads TRBD1 or TRBD2 (5 bases each). V lost 6 bases and J lost 12, with 15 bases in between. The CDR3 extends over 11 amino acids. The germline CDR1 and CDR2 sequences are SQVTM and ANQGSEA. The CDR3 protein is CSVGVGGLQFF. CDR3 bases: TGCAGCGTGGGGGTTGGCGGATTGCAGTTCTTC.